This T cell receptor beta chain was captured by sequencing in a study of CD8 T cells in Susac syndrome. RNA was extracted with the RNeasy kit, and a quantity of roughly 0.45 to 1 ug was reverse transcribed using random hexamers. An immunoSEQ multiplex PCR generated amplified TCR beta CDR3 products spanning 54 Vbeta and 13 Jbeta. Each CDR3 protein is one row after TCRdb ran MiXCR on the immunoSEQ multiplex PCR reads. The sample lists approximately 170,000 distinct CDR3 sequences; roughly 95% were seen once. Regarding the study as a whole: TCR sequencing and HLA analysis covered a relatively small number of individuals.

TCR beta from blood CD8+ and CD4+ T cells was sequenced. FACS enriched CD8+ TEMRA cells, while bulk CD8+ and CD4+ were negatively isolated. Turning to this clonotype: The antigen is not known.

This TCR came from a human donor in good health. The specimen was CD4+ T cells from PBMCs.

In DNA form, the CDR3 reads TGTGCCAGCAGTTTCGATGCCGGAGTAGCCAAAAACATTCAGTACTTC. Protein: CASSFDAGVAKNIQYF. The J gene is TRBJ2-4, the V gene TRBV12-3 or TRBV12-4; D unresolved. The CDR3 spans 16 residues. V lost 3 bases and J lost 0, with 12 bases in between.